This T cell receptor beta chain stems from a study of spatial heterogeneity in lung cancer. This sample's time point: sample taken at primary tumor resection. No cells were sorted before sequencing. The whole RNA sequenced was extracted from tumor, nontumor lung or frozen PBMC. Each CDR3 protein gets one entry after TCRdb re-called the 5' RACE reads with MiXCR. The sample includes roughly 20,000 distinct CDR3 sequences, over 2.5% of them seen just once. This clonotype was recorded many times. Its antigen is undetermined. Whole-study results and caveats: Counts of expanded alpha and beta TCRs within tumors tracked the tumor nonsynonymous mutation count.

Sequencing was performed on lung tumor tissue, taken at surgery. This TCR was recovered from a male donor with early-stage non-small cell lung cancer.

DNA for the CDR3: TGCGCCAGCACCCCAGGGGGCGGCTATGGCTACACCTTC. Residues: CASTPGGGYGYTF. The chain couples TRBV10-2 to TRBJ1-2; 8 nucleotides align to TRBD1. There are 13 residues in the CDR3. The germline CDR1 and CDR2 sequences are WSHSY and SAAADI. V was clipped by 7 bases and J by 4 bases; unmatched bases: 5.